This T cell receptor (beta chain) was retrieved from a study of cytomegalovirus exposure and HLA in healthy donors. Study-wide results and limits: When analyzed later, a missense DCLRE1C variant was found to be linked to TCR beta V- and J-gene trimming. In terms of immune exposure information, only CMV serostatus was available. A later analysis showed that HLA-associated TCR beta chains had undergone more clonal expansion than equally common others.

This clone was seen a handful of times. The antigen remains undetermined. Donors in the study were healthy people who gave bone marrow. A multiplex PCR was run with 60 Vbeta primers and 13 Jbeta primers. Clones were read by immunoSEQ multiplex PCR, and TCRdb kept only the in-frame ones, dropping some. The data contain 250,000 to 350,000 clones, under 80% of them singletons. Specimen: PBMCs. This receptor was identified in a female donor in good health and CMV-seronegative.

This CDR3 is CATSARLAGGVDTQYF. The CDR3 DNA follows: TGTGCCACCAGCGCACGGCTAGCGGGAGGTGTAGATACGCAGTATTTT. The rearrangement uses TRBV15 and TRBJ2-3, with 11 bases matching TRBD2. CDR1 and CDR2 from the germline V gene are LNHNV and YYDKDF (reference sequence). The CDR3 spans 16 residues. With 5 bases clipped from V and 5 bases from J, the junction kept 9 bases outside the gene matches.